This paragraph covers one TCR beta chain sequence. Antigen specificity is unknown. This entry is derived from a study of a mutant IDH1 vaccine in newly diagnosed glioma. Germline CDR1 SGHNT, CDR2 YYREEE (reference sequence). V lost 0 bases and J 4 bases, leaving 14 bases between the germline ends. The CDR3 runs to 15 residues. Profiling relied on immunoSEQ multiplex PCR, and the TCRdb table lists in-frame clones only, not all of them. This sample yields 30,000 to 35,000 clones, of which approximately 50% are seen a single time; 11% belongs to the top ten. Time point reported: week 5, during vaccination. All doses held 300 ug of mutant IDH1 20-mer peptide, with topical imiquimod.

The sample here was PBMCs, taken from a glioma patient whose treatment included an IDH1 peptide vaccine. The chain couples TRBV5-4 to TRBJ2-7; no clear D gene. The TCR comes from a woman aged 18-30 years with glioma. The CDR3 DNA reads TGTGCCAGCAGCTTGGAGACTTCACCGGTTTACGAGCAGTACTTC. It translates to CASSLETSPVYEQYF.